This entry lists 30 T cell receptor beta chains sequenced from one sample in a study of blood T cell repertoires in COVID-19. Libraries were prepared by immunoSEQ multiplex PCR; TCRdb keeps only in-frame clonotypes and omits some of them. The sample yields about 210,000 clones, about 85% seen once. Sequences were obtained from peripheral blood. Source of these receptors: a man aged 35 to 55 with acute or convalescent COVID-19.

The chain employs TRBV28 and TRBJ1-4, with D possibly being TRBD1 (5 bases). Looked up from germline, CDR1 is MDHEN and CDR2 is SYDVKM. V lost 8 bases and J lost 7, with 17 bases in between. The CDR3 is 14 residues long. The CDR3 region has the DNA TGTGCCAGCTTGGGGCAGGGAACAGGTGAAAAACTGTTTTTT. Amino acids: CASLGQGTGEKLFF.

The chain has TRBV6-5 and TRBJ1-5; TRBD1 agrees at 12 bases. The CDR3 covers 14 residues. Germline V CDR1 and CDR2: MNHEY, SVGAGI. The V gene end was trimmed by 6 bases and the J gene end by 5 bases; junction bases not matched to a gene: 2. The CDR3 DNA reads TGTGCCAGCAGAGGGACAGGGGGCCATCAGCCCCAGCATTTT. It yields the protein CASRGTGGHQPQHF.

V gene TRBV7-9 combines with J gene TRBJ1-1; no reliable D call. The CDR3 spans 15 residues. V lost 5 bases and J 0 bases, leaving 13 bases between the germline ends. CDR1 is SEHNR, CDR2 FQNEAQ, per germline (reference sequence). CDR3 amino acids: CASSRTGLMNTEAFF. CDR3 DNA sequence: TGTGCCAGCAGCCGTACTGGTCTCATGAACACTGAAGCTTTCTTT.

The gene calls are TRBV3-1 (or the pseudogene TRBV3-2) and TRBJ2-7; tentative D call: TRBD1 (6 bases). Germline V gene sequence: CDR1 LGHDT, CDR2 YNNKEL (reference sequence). Trimming cost V 4 bases and J 1 base, with 8 bases left between them. CDR3 size: 13 residues. CDR3 loop: CASSLQGSYEQYF. In DNA, the CDR3 is TGTGCCAGCAGCCTACAGGGATCCTACGAGCAGTACTTC.

The rearrangement links TRBV3-1 (or the pseudogene TRBV3-2) to TRBJ2-7; 8 nucleotides match TRBD2. The germline V gene encodes CDR1 LGHDT and CDR2 YNNKEL (reference sequence). The V gene end was trimmed by 0 bases and the J gene end by 6 bases; junction bases not matched to a gene: 10. This CDR3 spans 16 amino acids. CDR3 residues: CASSQDGAGGLSEQYF. CDR3 nucleotide sequence: TGTGCCAGCAGCCAAGACGGGGCGGGGGGACTATCCGAGCAGTACTTC.

The chain is built from TRBV19 and TRBJ2-7, with D possibly matching TRBD2 (7 bases). Trimming took off 8 bases at V and 6 bases at J, with 20 bases between the two ends. The CDR3 length is 14 residues. CDR1 is LNHDA, CDR2 SQIVND, per germline (reference sequence). CDR3 protein: CASSWGGGTREQYF. CDR3 nucleotides: TGTGCCAGTTCATGGGGGGGCGGTACGCGCGAGCAGTACTTC.

V is TRBV10-3 and J is TRBJ2-3; D possibly uses TRBD1 or TRBD2 (5 bases each). The CDR3 has 13 amino acids. The germline CDR1 and CDR2 sequences are ENHRY and SYGVKD. The ends were cut back, 8 bases at V and 1 base at J, with 10 bases in the middle. The CDR3 nucleotides read TGTGCCATCGGTGGGGGAGGCACAGATACGCAGTATTTT. It codes for CAIGGGGTDTQYF.

This chain joins TRBV7-2 and TRBJ1-2; TRBD1 is a possible D gene (6 bases). CDR1 SGHTA and CDR2 FQGNSA come from the germline V gene. This CDR3 has 12 amino acids. V was pared by 5 bases and J by 5 bases, with 9 bases between. The CDR3 sequence is CASSRGQYGYTF. CDR3 bases: TGTGCCAGCAGCCGCGGACAGTATGGCTACACCTTC.

This clone was seen a few times. The rearrangement joins TRBV10-1 to TRBJ2-7; D is possibly TRBD1 (5 bases). CDR3 length: 13 amino acids. Germline V gives CDR1 WNHNN, CDR2 SYGVQD (reference sequence). Trimming took off 6 bases at V and 2 bases at J, with 11 bases between the two ends. The CDR3 reads CASSASGPYEQYF. The CDR3 nucleotides read TGCGCCAGCAGCGCCTCAGGGCCCTACGAGCAGTACTTC.

The chain couples TRBV30 to TRBJ1-5; a weak D match, TRBD1 (5 bases). This CDR3 comprises 13 residues. Trimming took off 5 bases at V and 6 bases at J, with 14 bases between the two ends. Germline V gene lookup returns CDR1 GTSNPN and CDR2 SVGIG (reference sequence). In nucleotides, the CDR3 is TGTGCCTGGGCCGGGGGGGGAGGTCAGCCCCAGCATTTT. Amino acid sequence: CAWAGGGGQPQHF. Complete variable domain (other parts from reference TRBV30 and TRBJ1-5): SQTIHQWPATLVQPVGSPLSLECTVEGTSNPNLYWYRQAAGRGLQLLFYSVGIGQISSEVPQNLSASRPQDRQFILSSKKLLLSDSGFYLCAWAGGGGQPQHFGDGTRLSIL.

V usage is TRBV4-1 and J usage is TRBJ1-3, with a possible D match to TRBD1 (6 bases). CDR1 and CDR2 (germline): MGHRA, YSYEKL. The ends were cut back, 6 bases at V and 5 bases at J, with 17 bases in the middle. The CDR3 length is 15 residues. For the CDR3, the DNA is TGCGCCAGCAGATTCCTCGGGGACAAAAGAAACACCATATATTTT. The encoded protein is CASRFLGDKRNTIYF.

This chain connects TRBV2 to TRBJ1-1; 7 positions agree with TRBD1. This CDR3 spans 14 amino acids. Germline-derived CDR1 and CDR2 are SNHLY and FYNNEI. V shed 6 bases, J shed 4 bases, and the junction held 8 bases outside the gene matches. The CDR3 sequence is CASRTGTLGTEAFF. The CDR3 coding sequence is TGTGCCAGCAGGACAGGGACGTTGGGCACTGAAGCTTTCTTT. Variable domain in full (rest from reference TRBV2 and TRBJ1-1): EPEVTQTPSHQVTQMGQEVILRCVPISNHLYFYWYRQILGQKVEFLVSFYNNEISEKSEIFDDQFSVERPDGSNFTLKIRSTKLEDSAMYFCASRTGTLGTEAFFGQGTRLTVV.

The rearrangement uses TRBV9 and TRBJ2-7, with D tentatively TRBD2 (6 bases). From germline, CDR1 is SGDLS and CDR2 YYNGEE. V was shortened by 0 bases and J by 6 bases, with 13 bases between the two germline ends. CDR3 length equals 14 residues. As DNA, the CDR3 is TGTGCCAGCAGCGTAGGACTAGATTTGGGCGAGCAGTACTTC. This sequence encodes CASSVGLDLGEQYF.

V is TRBV6-5 and J is TRBJ2-3; 8 nucleotides align to TRBD2. J gave up 4 bases and V 6 bases, and 9 bases lay outside the gene matches. The germline gives CDR1 MNHEY, CDR2 SVGAGI. This CDR3 is built from 15 residues. The CDR3: CASRTGGGYADTQYF. CDR3 DNA sequence: TGTGCCAGCAGGACTGGCGGGGGGTACGCAGATACGCAGTATTTT.

The chain uses TRBV24-1 and TRBJ2-3; perhaps TRBD2 as D (6 bases). The CDR3 consists of 13 residues. CDR1 and CDR2 from the germline V gene are KGHDR and SFDVKD. Trimming removed 9 bases from V and 4 bases from J, with 13 bases in between. In nucleotides, the CDR3 is TGTGCCACCTCGCGGGCTAGCGCAGATACGCAGTATTTT. It specifies CATSRASADTQYF.

The chain combines TRBV7-9 with TRBJ2-7; the D gene is possibly TRBD1 (6 bases). The CDR3 is 12 residues long. The germline V gene encodes CDR1 SEHNR and CDR2 FQNEAQ (reference sequence). Trimming removed 4 bases from V and 4 bases from J, with 8 bases in between. CDR3 nucleotide sequence: TGTGCCAGCAGCTCTGGACAGTACGAGCAGTACTTC. Its protein product is CASSSGQYEQYF.

The gene calls are TRBV6-6 and TRBJ1-5; 7 bases are a match to TRBD1. The CDR3 sequence is 14 residues long. After removal of 8 bases from V and 6 bases from J, the junction contained 10 bases not matched to a gene. Germline values: CDR1 MNHNY, CDR2 SVGAGI (reference sequence). CDR3 DNA sequence: TGTGCCAGCTATTCGACAGGGACGAGTCAGCCCCAGCATTTT. Its translation is CASYSTGTSQPQHF.

The chain recombines TRBV7-9 with TRBJ1-2, with TRBD1 matching 10 bases. V dropped 5 bases and J dropped 6; count of bases not matched to a gene: 12. Germline V gene sequence: CDR1 SEHNR, CDR2 FQNEAQ (reference sequence). The CDR3 extends over 16 amino acids. CDR3 in amino acids: CASSPGQGDFRDGYTF. The CDR3 DNA reads as TGTGCCAGCAGCCCTGGACAGGGGGATTTCCGTGATGGCTACACCTTC.

The chain is built from TRBV9 and TRBJ2-2, with D tentatively TRBD1 (6 bases). The germline V gene encodes CDR1 SGDLS and CDR2 YYNGEE. This CDR3 comprises 14 residues. V dropped 4 bases and J dropped 3 bases, with 10 bases sitting between them. CDR3 sequence (DNA): TGTGCCAGCAGCCAAGGACAGTACACCGGGGAGCTGTTTTTT. Encoded protein: CASSQGQYTGELFF.

This chain uses TRBV14 with TRBJ2-3; weak D call: TRBD1 (6 bases). The CDR3 has 17 amino acids. CDR1 is SGHDN and CDR2 is FVKESK in the germline V gene. Deletions cut 0 bases from V and 0 bases from J, with 13 bases between. DNA of the CDR3: TGTGCCAGCAGCCAAGATTTCGGGACAATCAGCACAGATACGCAGTATTTT. It codes for CASSQDFGTISTDTQYF.

This clone was seen only once. The chain joins TRBV2 to TRBJ2-3; TRBD2 matches at 11 bases. The CDR3 has 15 amino acids. With 2 bases clipped from V and 4 bases from J, the junction kept 2 bases outside the gene matches. Germline V gene lookup returns CDR1 SNHLY and CDR2 FYNNEI. The CDR3 DNA is TGTGCCAGCAGTGAATTTAGCGGGGGGGCAGATACGCAGTATTTT. Translation gives CASSEFSGGADTQYF.

The chain is built from TRBV11-2 and TRBJ2-7, with unresolved D. The V gene's germline CDR1 is SGHAT and CDR2 FQNNGV. Trimming removed 4 bases from V and 3 bases from J, with 7 bases in between. The CDR3 totals 12 residues. The CDR3 DNA reads as TGTGCCAGCAGCTACCAGAACTACGAGCAGTACTTC. Its translation is CASSYQNYEQYF.

The chain joins TRBV27 to TRBJ2-7; D not certain. V dropped 4 bases and J dropped 5 bases, with 15 bases sitting between them. CDR3 size: 14 residues. The germline CDR1 and CDR2 sequences are MNHEY and SMNVEV (reference sequence). The CDR3 nucleotides are TGTGCCAGCAGTTACCGCGCCCCAATTAACGAGCAGTACTTC. This gives the protein CASSYRAPINEQYF.

The rearrangement uses TRBV27 and TRBJ2-7; the match to TRBD1 covers 8 bases. The CDR3 is made up of 14 amino acids. With V trimmed by 6 bases and J by 2 bases, 6 bases remained unmatched. Germline loops: CDR1 MNHEY, CDR2 SMNVEV (reference sequence). CDR3 amino acids: CASRGTGSTYEQYF. CDR3 DNA sequence: TGTGCCAGCAGGGGGACAGGTTCGACCTACGAGCAGTACTTC.

The chain links TRBV29-1 to TRBJ2-3; the D gene is possibly TRBD1 (6 bases). Germline V gives CDR1 SQVTM, CDR2 ANQGSEA. Trimming took 4 bases from V and 5 from J, leaving 7 bases between them. The CDR3 spans 11 residues. The CDR3 DNA sequence: TGCAGCGTTGCAGGGGAAGATACGCAGTATTTT. Protein sequence: CSVAGEDTQYF.

V and J are TRBV10-3 and TRBJ2-1; 9 bases fit TRBD1. This CDR3 comprises 14 residues. Germline V gene data show CDR1 as ENHRY and CDR2 as SYGVKD. The V segment lost 4 bases and the J segment 10 bases; nucleotides outside the gene matches: 8. In DNA form, the CDR3 reads TGTGCCATCAGTGGGAGGGACAGGGAAAACGAGCAGTTCTTC. Translation: CAISGRDRENEQFF.

The gene calls are TRBV7-2 and TRBJ1-1; 7 nucleotides match TRBD1. The V and J ends lost 2 bases and 4 bases, in that order; junction bases with no gene match: 7. The CDR3 is made up of 15 amino acids. The germline V gene has CDR1 SGHTA and CDR2 FQGNSA. The CDR3 region is CASSLRPTGITEAFF. The CDR3 region has the DNA TGTGCCAGCAGCTTAAGGCCGACAGGGATCACTGAAGCTTTCTTT.

The chain employs TRBV27 and TRBJ2-1, with TRBD2 as a possible D gene (6 bases). This CDR3 is 15 amino acids long. Germline-derived CDR1 and CDR2 are MNHEY and SMNVEV (reference sequence). V lost 3 bases, J lost 4 bases, and 13 bases lay in between. The DNA of the CDR3 is TGTGCCAGCAGTTTTGCCGGGACTGCTTACAATGAGCAGTTCTTC. It encodes CASSFAGTAYNEQFF.

This clone was counted a single time. This rearrangement joins TRBV19 to TRBJ2-7, with 8 bases lining up with TRBD1. From germline, CDR1 is LNHDA and CDR2 SQIVND (reference sequence). CDR3 length: 14 amino acids. Germline trimming cut 6 bases from V and 2 bases from J; bases unmatched to any gene: 6. The CDR3 DNA follows: TGTGCCAGTAGGACCGCAGGGGGCGCCTACGAGCAGTACTTC. Its translation is CASRTAGGAYEQYF.

This chain links TRBV7-6 with TRBJ1-5, with 7 nucleotides matching TRBD1. Germline trimming cut 5 bases from V and 0 bases from J; bases unmatched to any gene: 4. Germline V gives CDR1 SGHVS, CDR2 FNYEAQ. The CDR3 is made up of 15 amino acids. This CDR3 reads CASSQTGNSNQPQHF. The CDR3 DNA reads as TGTGCCAGCAGCCAGACAGGGAATAGCAATCAGCCCCAGCATTTT.